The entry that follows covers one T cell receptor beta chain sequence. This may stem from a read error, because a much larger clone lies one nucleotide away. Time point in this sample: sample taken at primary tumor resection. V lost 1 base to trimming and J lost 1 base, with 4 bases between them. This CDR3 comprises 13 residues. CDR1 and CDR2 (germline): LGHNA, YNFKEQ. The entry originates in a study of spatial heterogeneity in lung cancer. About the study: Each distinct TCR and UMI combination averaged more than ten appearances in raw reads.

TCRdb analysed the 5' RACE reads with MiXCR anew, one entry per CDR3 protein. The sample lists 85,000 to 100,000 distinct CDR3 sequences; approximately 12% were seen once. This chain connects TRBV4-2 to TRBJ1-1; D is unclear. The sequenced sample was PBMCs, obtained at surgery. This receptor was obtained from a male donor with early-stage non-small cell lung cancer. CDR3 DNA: TGTGCCAGCAGCCAAGGAAAGAACACTGAAGCTTTCTTT. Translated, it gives CASSQGKNTEAFF.